This T cell receptor beta chain originates from a study of spatial heterogeneity in lung cancer. At the level of the study: Sequenced follow-up PBMC samples came a median of around 2 years after resection, where available. The study consistently detected more beta-chain than alpha-chain sequences. Notes on the study in general: Follow-up blood showed ubiquitous expanded tumor TCRs less than blood at resection did.

Stated time point: blood at routine non-recurrence follow-up after resection. Of note for this clonotype: As yet, its antigen is unknown.

TCR cDNA molecules each carried a unique molecular identifier. MiXCR, run by TCRdb on the 5' RACE reads, gives a single entry per CDR3 protein. This table has roughly 71,000 distinct CDR3 sequences, less than 9.5% appearing once. V gave up 3 bases and J gave up 1 base, with 11 bases separating them. CDR1 is SGHRS and CDR2 is YFSETQ in the germline V gene. This CDR3 is built from 14 residues. This clonotype was obtained from a female donor with early-stage non-small cell lung cancer. V and J are TRBV5-1 and TRBJ2-7; D gene unclear. Here the sequenced sample was PBMCs, taken at follow-up. CDR3 DNA sequence: TGCGCCAGCAGCTCTACGACGGCTTCCTACGAGCAGTACTTC. It is translated as CASSSTTASYEQYF.